The clone carrying this T cell receptor (beta chain) was counted a few times. Antigen: not known. This record belongs to a study of blood T cells in healthy people across ages. Study-level findings and limits: Older age went with lower TCR beta diversity per million T cells, in a roughly linear way.

Together with a sample-barcoded 5' primer, a J-beta primer mix was included in a second PCR lasting roughly 6 to 12 cycles. MiXCR was run by TCRdb on the 5' RACE reads, yielding one entry per CDR3 protein. The data show hundreds of thousands of distinct CDR3 sequences, with roughly 32% seen just once and 15% held by the top ten. V shed 3 bases, J shed 8 bases, and the junction held 5 bases outside the gene matches. The germline V gene has CDR1 MNHNS and CDR2 SASEGT. The CDR3 sequence is 14 residues long. The TCR comes from a woman of 80 years or more in good health. The rearrangement uses TRBV6-1 and TRBJ1-4; 8 nucleotides match TRBD1. The sample taken for sequencing was blood. The CDR3 region has the DNA TGTGCCAGCAGTGACCGGGACAGGTGGGAAAAACTGTTTTTT. This codes for CASSDRDRWEKLFF.